This TCR beta chain was observed in a study of blood T cell repertoires in COVID-19. Study-wide context: Acute and convalescent COVID-19 samples came from the United States, Italy and Spain. From T cells, B-cell-depleted T cells, or PBMCs came the material, which was cDNA or gDNA.

The V gene's germline CDR1 is KGHSH and CDR2 LQKENI. The V end was cut by 2 bases, the J end by 10 bases, with 12 bases between. This CDR3 comprises 14 residues. This clone came up a few times. This table comes from immunoSEQ multiplex PCR, and its TCRdb copy is limited to in-frame clones, with some not included. The sample records some 280,000 clones, 70% to 90% being singletons. Input material: peripheral blood. This TCR was recovered from a woman in her sixties or seventies with acute or convalescent COVID-19. This rearrangement joins TRBV18 to TRBJ1-6; D gene uncertain. CDR3 DNA sequence: TGTGCCAGCTCACCATCGCCAGAGGCATCACCCCTCCACTTT. It specifies CASSPSPEASPLHF.